A selection of T cell receptor beta chains follows, all from one sample in a study of T-cell reconstitution after alpha-beta-depleted transplantation in children. TCRdb processed the PCR reads anew with MiXCR; each CDR3 protein has one entry. This table has over 200,000 distinct CDR3 sequences, approximately 17% appearing once. Specimen: PBMCs, mostly from graft donor cells, collected 360 days after TCRalphabeta/CD19-depleted stem cell transplant. Receptors were obtained from a male patient aged 2 to 10 who had a stem cell transplant for acute lymphoblastic leukemia, so the T cells may come from the graft donor. The CDR3 runs from the conserved cysteine through the conserved F or W. A D gene is named only where the DNA matches it firmly. A clone size is listed for some rows: how often the clone was seen (once, few, many), or a class if it is expanded.

j_call clone_size d_call v_call cdr3_aa cdr3_nt
TRBJ2-2 - TRBD2 TRBV12-3/TRBV12-4 CASSSTSGGAAGELFF TGTGCCAGCAGTTCGACTAGCGGGGGCGCGGCCGGGGAGCTGTTTTTT
TRBJ2-1 few - TRBV5-6 CASSFGLPTYNEQFF TGTGCCAGCAGCTTCGGTCTACCCACCTACAATGAGCAGTTCTTC
TRBJ1-5 - - TRBV7-2 CASSPTPAANQPQHF TGTGCCAGCAGCCCTACACCTGCGGCGAATCAGCCCCAGCATTTT
TRBJ1-1 few - TRBV29-1 CSVAGPYTEAFF TGCAGCGTTGCTGGACCCTACACTGAAGCTTTCTTT
TRBJ2-7 - TRBD2 TRBV12-3/TRBV12-4 CASSTAFGGGAYEQYF TGTGCCAGCAGTACTGCCTTTGGCGGGGGGGCCTACGAGCAGTACTTC
TRBJ2-7 few - TRBV9 CASSVSLEGYEQYF TGTGCCAGCAGCGTCAGTCTAGAGGGTTACGAGCAGTACTTC
TRBJ2-5 many - TRBV29-1 CSVPSPFKETQYF TGCAGCGTTCCATCACCGTTTAAAGAGACCCAGTACTTC
TRBJ2-1 - TRBD1 TRBV6-2/TRBV6-3 CASSPTGVPRDEQFF TGTGCCAGCAGTCCGACAGGGGTCCCCCGGGATGAGCAGTTCTTC
TRBJ2-1 - TRBD2 TRBV4-1 CASSQEGSLGLVTNEQFF TGCGCCAGCAGCCAAGAGGGGTCCTTGGGACTAGTTACCAATGAGCAGTTCTTC
TRBJ2-1 - - TRBV3-1 CASSTYGGAGTYNEQFF TGTGCCAGCAGCACATATGGTGGGGCGGGGACCTACAATGAGCAGTTCTTC
TRBJ1-2 - TRBD1 TRBV12-3/TRBV12-4 CASSWLTGNNYGYTF TGTGCCAGCAGTTGGTTGACAGGGAACAACTATGGCTACACCTTC
TRBJ1-1 - TRBD1 TRBV7-9 CASSPEDREAFF TGTGCCAGCAGCCCCGAGGACAGGGAAGCTTTCTTT
TRBJ2-5 few TRBD2 TRBV5-1 CASRWGLAETQYF TGCGCCAGCAGGTGGGGACTAGCGGAGACCCAGTACTTC
TRBJ2-7 few - TRBV10-3 CAIREGADYEQYF TGTGCCATCAGGGAGGGGGCGGACTACGAGCAGTACTTC
TRBJ1-1 few - TRBV29-1 CSVHGASEAFF TGCAGCGTTCACGGGGCCTCTGAAGCTTTCTTT
TRBJ1-3 few TRBD1 TRBV12-5 CASGSPDRAAGNTIYF TGTGCTAGTGGTTCCCCTGACAGGGCGGCTGGAAACACCATATATTTT
TRBJ1-3 - TRBD1 TRBV28 CASSPPGQGRNTIYF TGTGCCAGCAGCCCCCCGGGACAGGGAAGGAACACCATATATTTT
TRBJ2-5 many TRBD1 TRBV19 CASSITGTEETQYF TGTGCCAGTAGTATAACCGGGACAGAAGAGACCCAGTACTTC
TRBJ2-7 - TRBD1 TRBV7-2 CASSSTRDSYEQYF TGTGCCAGCAGCTCGACCCGGGACAGCTACGAGCAGTACTTC
TRBJ2-3 - TRBD2 TRBV6-2/TRBV6-3 CASSATGRTPDTQYF TGTGCCAGCAGTGCTACCGGGAGGACTCCAGATACGCAGTATTTT
TRBJ1-4 few - TRBV6-1 CASSDRGRREKLFF TGTGCCAGCAGTGACCGGGGGCGCCGCGAAAAACTGTTTTTT
TRBJ2-5 - TRBD2 TRBV7-2 CASSLVGGGYQETQYF TGTGCCAGCAGCTTAGTCGGGGGGGGCTATCAAGAGACCCAGTACTTC
TRBJ1-1 - - TRBV10-1 CASSLFVSTEAFF TGCGCCAGCAGCCTTTTTGTGAGCACTGAAGCTTTCTTT
TRBJ1-1 few - TRBV29-1 CSVERLQENTEAFF TGCAGCGTTGAAAGGTTACAGGAGAACACTGAAGCTTTCTTT
TRBJ2-5 many TRBD1 TRBV5-4 CASSQRQGWETQYF TGTGCCAGCAGCCAGAGACAGGGATGGGAGACCCAGTACTTC
TRBJ2-5 - - TRBV5-1 CASSASGEETQYF TGCGCCAGCAGCGCCTCAGGGGAAGAGACCCAGTACTTC
TRBJ2-1 many - TRBV7-2 CASSLGVRISSYNEQFF TGTGCCAGCAGCTTAGGGGTTCGCATCAGCTCCTACAATGAGCAGTTCTTC
TRBJ2-7 few - TRBV3-1 CASSQSREIHEQYF TGTGCCAGCAGCCAATCACGGGAGATCCACGAGCAGTACTTC
TRBJ2-7 - - TRBV15 CATGIRNSYEQYF TGTGCCACCGGGATAAGGAACTCCTACGAGCAGTACTTC
TRBJ1-5 - - TRBV6-2/TRBV6-3 CASSRPGHKNQPQHF TGTGCCAGCAGCAGACCGGGACACAAGAATCAGCCCCAGCATTTT
TRBJ2-1 - - TRBV6-2/TRBV6-3 CASSYRRGVSYNEQFF TGTGCCAGCAGTTACCGAAGAGGGGTCTCCTACAATGAGCAGTTCTTC
TRBJ2-2 - - TRBV27 CASSFGQYTGELFF TGTGCCAGCAGTTTTGGTCAGTACACCGGGGAGCTGTTTTTT
TRBJ2-2 - TRBD2 TRBV20-1 CSARAFGLAGITGELFF TGCAGTGCTAGAGCATTTGGGCTAGCGGGGATCACCGGGGAGCTGTTTTTT
TRBJ1-1 few - TRBV5-5 CASSLYLLMNTEAFF TGTGCCAGCAGCTTGTATTTATTAATGAACACTGAAGCTTTCTTT
TRBJ1-5 - - TRBV12-3/TRBV12-4 CASSLSGPYQPQHF TGTGCCAGCAGTTTGTCGGGGCCTTATCAGCCCCAGCATTTT
TRBJ2-2 - TRBD2 TRBV4-3 CASTDGTSVHGELFF TGCGCCAGCACCGACGGGACTAGCGTTCACGGGGAGCTGTTTTTT
TRBJ1-1 - - TRBV12-3/TRBV12-4 CASSLRGRMNTEAFF TGTGCCAGCAGTTTAAGGGGTCGGATGAACACTGAAGCTTTCTTT
TRBJ1-1 many - TRBV10-2 CASRSGSTEAFF TGCGCCAGCAGATCAGGGAGCACTGAAGCTTTCTTT
TRBJ2-1 - - TRBV12-3/TRBV12-4 CASSFDWSYNEQFF TGTGCCAGCAGTTTTGACTGGTCCTACAATGAGCAGTTCTTC
TRBJ2-1 - - TRBV28 CASSPLRTLNEQFF TGTGCCAGCAGTCCCCTAAGGACCTTAAATGAGCAGTTCTTC
TRBJ2-5 - - TRBV2 CASSDTTETQYF TGTGCCAGCAGTGACACCACAGAGACCCAGTACTTC
TRBJ2-7 many - TRBV15 CATGEDEQYF TGTGCCACCGGGGAGGACGAGCAGTACTTC
TRBJ2-4 - - TRBV28 CASSPGTTKNIQYF TGTGCCAGCAGCCCGGGAACAACCAAAAACATTCAGTACTTC
TRBJ2-3 few TRBD2 TRBV12-3/TRBV12-4 CAQKRSGGGNTDTQYF TGTGCCCAAAAGCGTAGCGGGGGAGGGAACACAGATACGCAGTATTTT
TRBJ2-2 many TRBD1 TRBV10-3 CAFRQGLSGTGELFF TGTGCCTTTCGACAGGGCCTTTCGGGCACCGGGGAGCTGTTTTTT
TRBJ2-7 - TRBD1 TRBV6-1 CASSPGDRSAYEQYF TGTGCCAGCAGTCCTGGGGACAGGTCTGCCTACGAGCAGTACTTC
TRBJ1-2 few - TRBV12-3/TRBV12-4 CASSLASTNYGYTF TGTGCCAGCAGTTTAGCCTCAACTAACTATGGCTACACCTTC
TRBJ2-2 many TRBD1 TRBV5-1 CASSSGQGNTGELFF TGCGCCAGCAGCTCCGGACAGGGGAACACCGGGGAGCTGTTTTTT
TRBJ2-3 - - TRBV27 CASSWGTQEPPTDTQYF TGTGCCAGCAGTTGGGGGACACAGGAGCCACCCACAGATACGCAGTATTTT